The 8 T cell receptor beta chains listed next were all sequenced from one sample in a study of identifying expanded T cells in peripheral blood. Generated by immunoSEQ multiplex PCR, the TCRdb table keeps only in-frame clones and is missing some. The sample includes about 94,000 clones, nearly 90% seen only once; the top ten take approximately 5%. The sample was blood. These receptors all stem from a person aged 18 to 70 in good health.

V and J are TRBV9 and TRBJ2-1; perhaps TRBD2 as D (6 bases). The V gene's germline CDR1 is SGDLS and CDR2 YYNGEE. Trimming cost V 4 bases and J 5 bases, with 13 bases left between them. This CDR3 has 14 residues. The CDR3 nucleotides read TGTGCCAGCAGCCGAGGCGGGGATAACAATGAGCAGTTCTTC. This sequence encodes CASSRGGDNNEQFF.

The DNA for the CDR3 is TGTGCCAGCAGCTTGAGCGGGGGAAGTAGAGAGACCCAGTACTTC. Its protein product is CASSLSGGSRETQYF. This sequence joins TRBV7-3 and TRBJ2-5; 8 bases line up with TRBD2. The junction had 7 bases not matched to a gene; V was cut back by 3 bases and J by 4 bases. Germline values: CDR1 SGHTA, CDR2 FQGTGA. The CDR3 runs to 15 residues.

This clone appeared once. This chain uses TRBV12-5 with TRBJ1-5; D may be TRBD1 (6 bases). The CDR3 covers 13 residues. Germline V gene lookup returns CDR1 LGHNT and CDR2 FRNRAP. Trimming shortened V by 5 bases and J by 5 bases, and 10 bases separated the two germline ends. CDR3 DNA sequence: TGTGCTAGTGGTCAGACAGGTCATCAGCCCCAGCATTTT. Translated, it gives CASGQTGHQPQHF.

This chain uses TRBV6-1 with TRBJ2-5, with 8 bases aligning to TRBD1. CDR3 size: 15 residues. V shed 2 bases, J shed 4 bases, and the junction held 6 bases outside the gene matches. CDR1 is MNHNS and CDR2 is SASEGT in the germline V gene. The CDR3 here is CASSETWTGRETQYF. As DNA, the CDR3 is TGTGCCAGCAGTGAAACTTGGACAGGGCGAGAGACCCAGTACTTC.

The V and J genes are TRBV7-8 and TRBJ2-3; 11 bases are a match to TRBD2. The CDR3 runs 16 residues. The germline gives CDR1 SGHVS, CDR2 FQNEAQ. The ends lost 5 bases at V and 0 bases at J; junction bases unmatched: 4. The chain's CDR3 is CASSPRLAGSTDTQYF. The CDR3 nucleotides read TGTGCCAGCAGCCCTAGACTAGCGGGGAGCACAGATACGCAGTATTTT. The full variable domain, rest sourced from reference TRBV7-8 and TRBJ2-3, is GAGVSQSPRYKVAKRGQDVALRCDPISGHVSLFWYQQALGQGPEFLTYFQNEAQLDKSGLPSDRFFAERPEGSVSTLKIQRTQQEDSAVYLCASSPRLAGSTDTQYFGPGTRLTVL.

The CDR3 sequence is CASSLSGTTSNQPQHF. The CDR3 region has the DNA TGTGCCAGCAGTTTAAGTGGGACAACTAGCAATCAGCCCCAGCATTTT. The chain couples TRBV7-2 to TRBJ1-5, with D perhaps matching TRBD1 (6 bases). With 6 bases removed from V and 0 bases from J, the gap between germline ends came to 15 bases. CDR1 is SGHTA and CDR2 is FQGNSA in the germline V gene. The CDR3 has 16 amino acids.

This clone came up once. The chain couples TRBV5-1 to TRBJ1-4; 7 bases align to TRBD1. Unmatched junction bases numbered 21, after V lost 0 bases and J lost 10 bases. This CDR3 contains 19 residues. In germline, CDR1 is SGHRS, CDR2 YFSETQ. The CDR3 sequence is CASSLDGTALQSSLGKLFF. The DNA of the CDR3 is TGCGCCAGCAGCTTGGACGGGACAGCCCTCCAGTCTTCGCTAGGAAAACTGTTTTTT.

J is TRBJ1-1 and V is TRBV5-6; D remains unclear. The CDR3 runs to 14 residues. In germline, CDR1 is SGHDT, CDR2 YYEEEE. V was cut by 0 bases and J by 4 bases, with 10 bases left in between. CDR3 loop: CASSLALQLTEAFF. Written as DNA, the CDR3 is TGTGCCAGCAGCTTGGCTCTACAGCTCACTGAAGCTTTCTTT. Filled out from reference TRBV5-6 and TRBJ1-1, the complete variable domain reads DAGVTQSPTHLIKTRGQQVTLRCSPKSGHDTVSWYQQALGQGPQFIFQYYEEEERQRGNFPDRFSGHQFPNYSSELNVNALLLGDSALYLCASSLALQLTEAFFGQGTRLTVV.